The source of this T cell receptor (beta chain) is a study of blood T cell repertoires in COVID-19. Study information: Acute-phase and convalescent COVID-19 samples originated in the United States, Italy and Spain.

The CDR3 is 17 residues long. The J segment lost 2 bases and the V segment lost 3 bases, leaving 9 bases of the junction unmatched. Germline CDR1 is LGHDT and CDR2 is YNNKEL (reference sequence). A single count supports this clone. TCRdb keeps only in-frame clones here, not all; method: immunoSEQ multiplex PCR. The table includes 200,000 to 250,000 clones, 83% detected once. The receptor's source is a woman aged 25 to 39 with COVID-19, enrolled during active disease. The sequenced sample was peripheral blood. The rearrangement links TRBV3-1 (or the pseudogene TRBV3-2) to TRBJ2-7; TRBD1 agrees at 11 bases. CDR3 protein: CASSHSYSGQGAYEQYF. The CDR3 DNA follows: TGTGCCAGCAGCCATAGTTATTCGGGACAGGGGGCCTACGAGCAGTACTTC.